The 8 T cell receptor beta chains below were found in one sample sequenced in a study of cytomegalovirus exposure and HLA in healthy donors (dated by TCRdb to 2016 to 2017). The receptor library was made with the immunoSEQ multiplex PCR assay. The multiplex PCR relied on a mix of 60 forward primers for TCR Vbeta segments and 13 reverse primers for TCR Jbeta segments. The table was pulled from immuneACCESS by TCRdb, which kept in-frame rearrangements only. Such tables lose some clones; where checked, under half of the loss comes from unresolved V genes, and the rest has no known cause. This sample comprises 140,000 to 150,000 clones, 60% to 85% of them detected only once. Around 7% of the sample is in the top ten clones. Sequencing input: PBMCs. The receptors come from a man aged 30 to 45 in good health and CMV-seronegative.

The V and J genes are TRBV5-1 and TRBJ2-7; 7 bases fit TRBD2. CDR1 SGHRS and CDR2 YFSETQ come from the germline V gene. J lost 3 bases, V lost 0 bases, and 6 bases had no gene match. The CDR3 covers 15 residues. The CDR3 here is CASSLGEGMGYEQYF. DNA of the CDR3: TGCGCCAGCAGCTTGGGGGAGGGGATGGGCTACGAGCAGTACTTC.

This clone occurred a few times. The chain uses TRBV27 and TRBJ1-2; 9 bases match TRBD1. V lost 0 bases and J lost 8; bases outside the gene matches: 13. This CDR3 has 17 amino acids. Germline V gives CDR1 MNHEY, CDR2 SMNVEV (reference sequence). The CDR3 spells CASSLSIGGTGYEGYTF. As DNA, the CDR3 is TGTGCCAGCAGTTTATCGATTGGGGGGACAGGGTATGAAGGCTACACCTTC.

The chain is built from TRBV29-1 and TRBJ2-5, with TRBD1 matching 7 bases. The CDR3 spans 12 residues. The junction had 4 bases not matched to a gene; V was cut back by 8 bases and J by 1 base. The V gene's germline CDR1 is SQVTM and CDR2 ANQGSEA. CDR3 sequence: CSSRDSQETQYF. The DNA for the CDR3 is TGCAGCAGCCGGGACAGCCAAGAGACCCAGTACTTC.

The chain joins TRBV10-3 to TRBJ1-3; D ambiguous. CDR1 ENHRY and CDR2 SYGVKD come from the germline V gene. Trimming removed 4 bases at V and 0 bases at J, with 13 bases between. The CDR3 is 16 amino acids. The CDR3 reads CAISAASQRSGNTIYF. The CDR3 nucleotides read TGTGCCATCAGTGCTGCGAGTCAGCGCTCTGGAAACACCATATATTTT.

This rearrangement joins TRBV27 to TRBJ1-2; 9 positions agree with TRBD1. V was pared by 3 bases and J by 4 bases, with 0 bases of the junction left unmatched. This CDR3 region has 13 residues. CDR1 MNHEY and CDR2 SMNVEV come from the germline V gene (reference sequence). The CDR3 DNA reads TGTGCCAGCAGTTTGGACAGGGGCTATGGCTACACCTTC. Protein: CASSLDRGYGYTF.

The V and J genes are TRBV29-1 and TRBJ2-1; D might be TRBD2 (6 bases). The CDR3 runs to 14 residues. V shed 3 bases and J shed 7 bases, with 16 bases lying between them. Germline V gene lookup returns CDR1 SQVTM and CDR2 ANQGSEA. CDR3 coding DNA: TGCAGCGTTGACGCGGGAATAGCTCCAAATGAGCAGTTCTTC. Translated: CSVDAGIAPNEQFF.

V usage is TRBV7-2 and J usage is TRBJ1-1, with D perhaps matching TRBD1 (6 bases). Germline V CDR1 and CDR2: SGHTA, FQGNSA. This CDR3 contains 14 residues. Trimming pared 3 bases from V and 0 bases from J, leaving 8 bases between. CDR3 region: CASSLKGVNTEAFF. CDR3 DNA sequence: TGTGCCAGCAGCTTGAAGGGGGTGAACACTGAAGCTTTCTTT.

This clone was detected only once. The chain links TRBV29-1 to TRBJ2-5; 8 bases align to TRBD2. Germline CDR1 reads SQVTM; CDR2 reads ANQGSEA. The CDR3 has 13 residues. V shed 7 bases and J 1 base; nucleotides not matched to a gene: 5. In nucleotides, the CDR3 is TGCAGCGCGGTTACTAGCGGCCAAGAGACCCAGTACTTC. It translates to CSAVTSGQETQYF.